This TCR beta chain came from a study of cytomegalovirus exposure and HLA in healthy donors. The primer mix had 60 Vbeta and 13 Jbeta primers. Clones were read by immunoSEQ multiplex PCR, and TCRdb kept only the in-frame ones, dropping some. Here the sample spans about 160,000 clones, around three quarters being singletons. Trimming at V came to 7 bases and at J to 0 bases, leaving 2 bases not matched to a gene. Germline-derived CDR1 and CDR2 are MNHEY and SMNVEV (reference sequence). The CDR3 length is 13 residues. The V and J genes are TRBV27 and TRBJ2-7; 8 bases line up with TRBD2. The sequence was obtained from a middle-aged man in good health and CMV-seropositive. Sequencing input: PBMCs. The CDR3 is CASKSGSSYEQYF. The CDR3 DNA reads TGTGCCAGCAAAAGCGGGAGCTCCTACGAGCAGTACTTC.